A selection of T cell receptor beta chains follows, all from one sample in a study of blood T cells in healthy people across ages. MiXCR, run by TCRdb on the 5' RACE reads, gives a single entry per CDR3 protein. This table has about 400,000 distinct CDR3 sequences, approximately 47% appearing once. The sequencing sample was made of blood. Receptors originate from a man aged 55 to 70 in good health. The CDR3 runs from the conserved cysteine through the conserved F or W. The D gene is left open where the match is weak. Size tells how often a clone was seen (once, few, many) or the class of an expanded clone, and some rows leave it out.

d_call: TRBD1; j_call: TRBJ2-7; clone_size: NA; v_call: TRBV15; cdr3_aa: CATRNRGSYEQYF; cdr3_nt: TGTGCCACCAGGAACAGGGGTTCCTACGAGCAGTACTTC
d_call: NA; j_call: TRBJ2-1; clone_size: NA; v_call: TRBV27; cdr3_aa: CASSLLVGATTYNEQFF; cdr3_nt: TGTGCCAGCAGTTTGCTGGTGGGAGCCACGACCTACAATGAGCAGTTCTTC
d_call: TRBD1; j_call: TRBJ2-7; clone_size: NA; v_call: TRBV29-1; cdr3_aa: CSVTTTGVGSYEQYF; cdr3_nt: TGCAGCGTCACAACCACAGGGGTAGGCAGTTACGAGCAGTACTTC
d_call: TRBD2; j_call: TRBJ2-5; clone_size: NA; v_call: TRBV27; cdr3_aa: CASSLPPGGTQYF; cdr3_nt: TGTGCCAGCAGTTTGCCTCCGGGGGGGACCCAGTACTTC
d_call: NA; j_call: TRBJ2-2; clone_size: NA; v_call: TRBV28; cdr3_aa: CASRPPGVGTGELFF; cdr3_nt: TGTGCCAGCAGACCCCCCGGAGTCGGCACCGGGGAGCTGTTTTTT
d_call: NA; j_call: TRBJ2-6; clone_size: NA; v_call: TRBV20-1; cdr3_aa: CSARATGISGANVLTF; cdr3_nt: TGCAGTGCTAGAGCCACAGGGATCTCTGGGGCCAACGTCCTGACTTTC
d_call: NA; j_call: TRBJ2-3; clone_size: once; v_call: TRBV27; cdr3_aa: CASSLPITDSTDTQYF; cdr3_nt: TGTGCCAGCAGTTTGCCCATAACGGATAGCACAGATACGCAGTATTTT
d_call: NA; j_call: TRBJ1-5; clone_size: few; v_call: TRBV7-2; cdr3_aa: CASSPEGSRQPQHF; cdr3_nt: TGTGCCAGCAGCCCCGAGGGGTCCAGGCAGCCCCAGCATTTT
d_call: NA; j_call: TRBJ2-5; clone_size: NA; v_call: TRBV7-2; cdr3_aa: CASSLQSGPRETQYF; cdr3_nt: TGTGCCAGCAGCCTTCAATCAGGTCCTAGGGAGACCCAGTACTTC
d_call: NA; j_call: TRBJ2-6; clone_size: NA; v_call: TRBV7-9; cdr3_aa: CASSTYLSSGANVLTF; cdr3_nt: TGTGCCAGCAGCACTTATCTGAGCTCTGGGGCCAACGTCCTGACTTTC
d_call: NA; j_call: TRBJ2-7; clone_size: few; v_call: TRBV20-1; cdr3_aa: CSARDGRGPNEQYF; cdr3_nt: TGCAGTGCTAGAGACGGCCGAGGCCCCAATGAGCAGTACTTC
d_call: NA; j_call: TRBJ1-6; clone_size: NA; v_call: TRBV4-2; cdr3_aa: CASSQDGGDSPLHF; cdr3_nt: TGTGCCAGCAGCCAAGATGGAGGCGATTCACCCCTCCACTTT
d_call: TRBD2; j_call: TRBJ2-7; clone_size: NA; v_call: TRBV5-1; cdr3_aa: CASRVRAGETSYEQYF; cdr3_nt: TGCGCCAGCAGGGTTCGGGCGGGAGAAACCTCCTACGAGCAGTACTTC
d_call: NA; j_call: TRBJ1-5; clone_size: NA; v_call: TRBV5-1; cdr3_aa: CASPPPAGLKYSNQPQHF; cdr3_nt: TGCGCCAGCCCTCCCCCGGCAGGGCTGAAATATAGCAATCAGCCCCAGCATTTT
d_call: TRBD2; j_call: TRBJ2-1; clone_size: many; v_call: TRBV2; cdr3_aa: CAGRLAGVPEQFF; cdr3_nt: TGTGCCGGAAGACTAGCGGGAGTCCCTGAGCAGTTCTTC
d_call: NA; j_call: TRBJ2-3; clone_size: few; v_call: TRBV6-2/TRBV6-3; cdr3_aa: CASSYPGLPQYF; cdr3_nt: TGTGCCAGCAGTTACCCAGGACTACCGCAGTATTTT
d_call: TRBD1; j_call: TRBJ1-2; clone_size: few; v_call: TRBV27; cdr3_aa: CASSPTQAGGNGYTF; cdr3_nt: TGTGCCAGCAGTCCAACCCAAGCAGGGGGCAATGGCTACACCTTC
d_call: NA; j_call: TRBJ2-3; clone_size: NA; v_call: TRBV5-5; cdr3_aa: CASNLYDSTDTQYF; cdr3_nt: TGTGCCAGCAATCTTTACGACAGCACAGATACGCAGTATTTT
d_call: NA; j_call: TRBJ2-5; clone_size: few; v_call: TRBV20-1; cdr3_aa: CSAPRQGYQETQYF; cdr3_nt: TGCAGTGCTCCAAGGCAGGGATACCAAGAGACCCAGTACTTC
d_call: NA; j_call: TRBJ2-6; clone_size: NA; v_call: TRBV2; cdr3_aa: CASTSPYRANVLTF; cdr3_nt: TGTGCCAGCACCTCCCCCTATAGGGCCAACGTCCTGACTTTC
d_call: NA; j_call: TRBJ2-7; clone_size: NA; v_call: TRBV6-2/TRBV6-3; cdr3_aa: CASSYTQTTGTSYEQYF; cdr3_nt: TGTGCCAGCAGTTACACACAAACGACAGGAACCTCCTACGAGCAGTACTTC
d_call: NA; j_call: TRBJ2-5; clone_size: NA; v_call: TRBV14; cdr3_aa: CASSRRATREQYF; cdr3_nt: TGTGCCAGCAGTCGCCGGGCTACTAGGGAGCAGTACTTC
d_call: TRBD2; j_call: TRBJ2-7; clone_size: NA; v_call: TRBV20-1; cdr3_aa: CSAPTSGGFSYEQYF; cdr3_nt: TGCAGTGCCCCGACTAGCGGGGGGTTCTCCTACGAGCAGTACTTC
d_call: TRBD2; j_call: TRBJ2-3; clone_size: few; v_call: TRBV20-1; cdr3_aa: CSARGEGYTQYF; cdr3_nt: TGCAGTGCTAGAGGGGAGGGGTATACGCAGTATTTT
d_call: TRBD2; j_call: TRBJ2-1; clone_size: NA; v_call: TRBV12-3/TRBV12-4; cdr3_aa: CASTLLAGGREQFF; cdr3_nt: TGTGCCAGCACCTTACTAGCGGGAGGTAGGGAGCAGTTCTTC
d_call: TRBD1; j_call: TRBJ2-6; clone_size: few; v_call: TRBV11-2; cdr3_aa: CASSLDQTGVSGANVLTF; cdr3_nt: TGTGCCAGCAGCTTAGACCAGACAGGGGTCTCTGGAGCCAACGTCCTGACTTTC
d_call: TRBD1; j_call: TRBJ1-2; clone_size: NA; v_call: TRBV3-1; cdr3_aa: CASSRSGGVNYGYTF; cdr3_nt: TGTGCCAGCAGCCGTTCAGGGGGGGTAAACTATGGCTACACCTTC